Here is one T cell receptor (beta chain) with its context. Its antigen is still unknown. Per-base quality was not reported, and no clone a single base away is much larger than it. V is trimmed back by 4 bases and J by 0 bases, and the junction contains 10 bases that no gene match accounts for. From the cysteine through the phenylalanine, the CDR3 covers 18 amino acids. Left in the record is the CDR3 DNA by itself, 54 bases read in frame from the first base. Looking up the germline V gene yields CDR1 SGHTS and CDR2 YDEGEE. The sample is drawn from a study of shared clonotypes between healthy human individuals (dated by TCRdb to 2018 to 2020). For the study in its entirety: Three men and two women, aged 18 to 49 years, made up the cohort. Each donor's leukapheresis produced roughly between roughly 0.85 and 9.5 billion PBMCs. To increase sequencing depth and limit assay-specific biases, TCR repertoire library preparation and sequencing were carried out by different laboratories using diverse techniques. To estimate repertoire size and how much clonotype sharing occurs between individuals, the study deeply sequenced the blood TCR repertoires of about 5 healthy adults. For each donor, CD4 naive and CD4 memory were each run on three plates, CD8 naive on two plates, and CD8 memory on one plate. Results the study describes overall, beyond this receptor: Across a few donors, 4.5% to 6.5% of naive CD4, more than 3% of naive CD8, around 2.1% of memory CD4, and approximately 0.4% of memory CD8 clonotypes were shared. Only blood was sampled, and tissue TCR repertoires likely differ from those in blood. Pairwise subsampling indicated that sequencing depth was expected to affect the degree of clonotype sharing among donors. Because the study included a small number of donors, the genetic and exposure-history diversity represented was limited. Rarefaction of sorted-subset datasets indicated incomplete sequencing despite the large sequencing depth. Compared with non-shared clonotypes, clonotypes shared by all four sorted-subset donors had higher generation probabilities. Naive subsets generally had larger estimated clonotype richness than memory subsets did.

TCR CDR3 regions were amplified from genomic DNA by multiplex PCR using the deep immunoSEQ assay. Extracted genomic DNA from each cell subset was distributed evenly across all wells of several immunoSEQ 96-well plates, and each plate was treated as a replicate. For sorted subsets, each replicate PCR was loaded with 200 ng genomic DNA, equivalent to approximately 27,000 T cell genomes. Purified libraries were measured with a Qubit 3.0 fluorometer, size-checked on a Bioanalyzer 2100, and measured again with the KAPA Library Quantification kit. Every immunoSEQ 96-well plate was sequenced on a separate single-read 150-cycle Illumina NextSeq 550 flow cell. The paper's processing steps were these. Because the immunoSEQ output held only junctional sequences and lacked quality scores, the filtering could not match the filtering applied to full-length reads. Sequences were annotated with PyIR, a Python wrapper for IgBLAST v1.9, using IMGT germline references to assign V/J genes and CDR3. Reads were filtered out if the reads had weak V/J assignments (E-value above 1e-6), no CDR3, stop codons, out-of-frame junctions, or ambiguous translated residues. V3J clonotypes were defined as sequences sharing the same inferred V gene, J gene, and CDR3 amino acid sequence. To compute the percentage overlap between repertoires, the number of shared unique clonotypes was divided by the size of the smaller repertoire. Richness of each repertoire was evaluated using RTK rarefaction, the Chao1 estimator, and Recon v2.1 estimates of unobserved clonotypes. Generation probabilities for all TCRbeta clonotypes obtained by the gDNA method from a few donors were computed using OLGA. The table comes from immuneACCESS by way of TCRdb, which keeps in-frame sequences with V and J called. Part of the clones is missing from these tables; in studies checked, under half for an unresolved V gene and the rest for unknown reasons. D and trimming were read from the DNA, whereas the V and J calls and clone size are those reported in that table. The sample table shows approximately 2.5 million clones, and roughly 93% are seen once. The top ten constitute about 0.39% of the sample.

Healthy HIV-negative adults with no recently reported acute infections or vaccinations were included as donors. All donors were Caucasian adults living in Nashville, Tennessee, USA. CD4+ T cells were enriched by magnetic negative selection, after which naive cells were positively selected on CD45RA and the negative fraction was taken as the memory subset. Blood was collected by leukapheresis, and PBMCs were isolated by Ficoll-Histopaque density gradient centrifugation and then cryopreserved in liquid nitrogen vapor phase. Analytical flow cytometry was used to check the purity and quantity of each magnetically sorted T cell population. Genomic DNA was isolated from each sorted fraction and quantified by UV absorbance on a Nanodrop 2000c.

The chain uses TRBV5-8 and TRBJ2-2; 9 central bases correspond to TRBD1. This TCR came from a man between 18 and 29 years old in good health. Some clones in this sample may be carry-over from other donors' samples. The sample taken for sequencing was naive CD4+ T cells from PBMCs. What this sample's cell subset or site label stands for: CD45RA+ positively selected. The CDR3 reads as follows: CASSPDFWDRANTGELFF. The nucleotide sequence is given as TGTGCCAGCAGCCCCGACTTTTGGGACAGGGCGAACACCGGGGAGCTGTTTTTT.